Shown below are 9 T cell receptor beta chains from a single sample sequenced in a study of blood T cell repertoires in COVID-19. Some clones are missing from TCRdb's copy, which holds only in-frame ones; the method was immunoSEQ multiplex PCR. The sample holds 85,000 to 90,000 clones, roughly 89% seen once. Source material: peripheral blood. The receptors come from a woman older than 75 with active COVID-19.

This chain connects TRBV29-1 to TRBJ2-2, with 7 bases that match TRBD2. Trimming at V came to 7 bases and at J to 8 bases, leaving 4 bases not matched to a gene. The CDR3 is 11 residues long. Germline CDR1 SQVTM, CDR2 ANQGSEA. CDR3 protein: CSAERGGELFF. The CDR3 DNA reads as TGCAGCGCCGAGCGGGGAGGGGAGCTGTTTTTT.

The chain couples TRBV18 to TRBJ1-1, with unresolved D. Germline CDR1 KGHSH, CDR2 LQKENI. V was shortened by 0 bases and J by 2 bases, with 7 bases between the two germline ends. The CDR3 runs to 14 residues. CDR3 in amino acids: CASSPPSGNTEAFF. CDR3 sequence (DNA): TGTGCCAGCTCACCACCCTCAGGCAACACTGAAGCTTTCTTT.

The chain has TRBV13 and TRBJ2-1, with D possibly TRBD2 on 6 matching bases. Between the trimmed V and J ends, which lost 5 bases and 7 bases, there was a span of 15 bases. The CDR3 has 14 residues. The germline V gene encodes CDR1 PRHDT and CDR2 FYEKMQ (reference sequence). CDR3 nucleotide sequence: TGTGCCAGCAGCACGGGGCTAGCGAGGAATGAGCAGTTCTTC. Protein: CASSTGLARNEQFF.

V and J are TRBV7-9 and TRBJ2-7; TRBD2 might be the D (6 bases). V was trimmed by 0 bases and J by 1 base, leaving 13 bases between them. This CDR3 is 16 amino acids long. CDR1 is SEHNR, CDR2 FQNEAQ, per germline (reference sequence). The CDR3 coding sequence is TGTGCCAGCAGCTTAGCGCGGGGCAGAGAATCCTACGAGCAGTACTTC. It specifies CASSLARGRESYEQYF. Variable domain in full (rest from reference TRBV7-9 and TRBJ2-7): DTGVSQNPRHKITKRGQNVTFRCDPISEHNRLYWYRQTLGQGPEFLTYFQNEAQLEKSRLLSDRFSAERPKGSFSTLEIQRTEQGDSAMYLCASSLARGRESYEQYFGPGTRLTVT.

V gene TRBV5-1 combines with J gene TRBJ2-3; D is perhaps TRBD2 (6 bases). Germline V gene sequence: CDR1 SGHRS, CDR2 YFSETQ. The CDR3 is 14 amino acids. V was trimmed by 4 bases and J by 6 bases, leaving 15 bases between them. Here the CDR3 reads CASSDTGVGDTQYF. In nucleotides, the CDR3 is TGCGCCAGCAGCGATACGGGAGTAGGTGATACGCAGTATTTT.

In nucleotides, the CDR3 is TGTGCCAGCAGCCAAGATATGCGGACTGAAGCTTTCTTT. Residues: CASSQDMRTEAFF. The chain recombines TRBV3-1 (or the pseudogene TRBV3-2) with TRBJ1-1; D call uncertain. The CDR3 runs to 13 residues. V dropped 0 bases and J dropped 5 bases, with 7 bases sitting between them. Germline assignment: CDR1 LGHDT and CDR2 YNNKEL (reference sequence).

The chain couples TRBV28 to TRBJ1-5; D gene uncertain. Germline-derived CDR1 and CDR2 are MDHEN and SYDVKM. The CDR3 has 15 residues. Trimming shortened V by 4 bases and J by 4 bases, and 14 bases separated the two germline ends. The CDR3 region has the DNA TGTGCCAGCAGTTCCCCCGGACGGACTAATCAGCCCCAGCATTTT. Amino acids: CASSSPGRTNQPQHF.

This rearrangement joins TRBV5-5 to TRBJ2-3, with 11 bases identical to TRBD1. V lost 0 bases, J lost 1 base, and 7 bases stayed unmatched. Per the germline V gene, CDR1 is SGHKS and CDR2 is YYEKEE (reference sequence). The CDR3 is 18 residues long. In DNA form, the CDR3 reads TGTGCCAGCAGCTTGGGGACAGGGGGCACCCCCCGCACAGATACGCAGTATTTT. Its translation: CASSLGTGGTPRTDTQYF.

The chain is built from TRBV18 and TRBJ1-4, with 9 bases that match TRBD1. CDR1 is KGHSH, CDR2 LQKENI, per germline. With V trimmed by 3 bases and J by 7 bases, 6 bases remained unmatched. The CDR3 length is 15 residues. The CDR3 DNA sequence: TGTGCCAGCTCACCGCGGGACAGGGCTACTGAAAAACTGTTTTTT. Translation: CASSPRDRATEKLFF.